Each of the 22 T cell receptor beta chains below was sequenced from the same sample in a study of T cells in Graves' hyperthyroidism and ophthalmopathy (dated by TCRdb to 2018 to 2020). Receptor amplification or capture employed multiplex PCR. Sequenced using an Illumina HiSeq 2000. The TCR beta CDR3 regions were amplified from the RNA transcripts. The TCR CDR3 was subjected to a first round of RT-PCR using the HTBI primer set and the Qiagen OneStep RT-PCR kit. TCRdb trimmed the raw reads at Q25, called clones with MiXCR and kept productive beta chains. For every CDR3 protein sequence, its rows merge into one entry that carries the most common genes and DNA. This sample lists about 360,000 distinct CDR3 sequences; less than 15% were detected once. 9.2% of the sample comes from the top ten. The sample was blood. All receptors come from a young woman with Graves' hyperthyroidism.

There are many counts of this clonotype. The chain recombines TRBV3-1 with TRBJ1-2; a possible D gene is TRBD1 (5 bases). The germline CDR1 and CDR2 sequences are LGHDT and YNNKEL (reference sequence). V shed 6 bases and J shed 5 bases, with 16 bases lying between them. The CDR3 has 14 amino acids. The chain's CDR3 is CASRSRGEPYGYTF. The CDR3 DNA is TGTGCCAGCAGATCCCGGGGCGAACCTTATGGCTACACCTTC.

This clonotype has more than one count but fewer than ten. This may arise from a read error, as a much more abundant clone is one base away. The conserved phenylalanine or tryptophan is not found at the CDR3 terminus, so this likely reflects a read error. The genes are TRBV28 and TRBJ2-1, with 9 nucleotides matching TRBD2. Germline-derived CDR1 and CDR2 are MDHEN and SYDVKM. J was trimmed by 2 bases and V by 3 bases; bases with no gene match: 2. CDR3 length: 15 amino acids. This CDR3 is CASSFLAGPYNEQFL. As DNA, the CDR3 is TGTGCCAGCAGTTTCCTAGCGGGGCCCTACAATGAGCAGTTCCTC.

This clonotype was seen repeatedly, ten times or more. The CDR3 DNA reads TGTGCCAGCAGCTTACGGCTGATAAGCTCCTACAATGAGCAGTTCTTC. Protein product: CASSLRLISSYNEQFF. This rearrangement joins TRBV7-3 to TRBJ2-1; no clear D gene. Germline values: CDR1 SGHTA, CDR2 FQGTGA. This CDR3 contains 16 residues. V was shortened by 2 bases and J by 0 bases, with 11 bases between the two germline ends.

This clonotype was counted only a few times. The chain uses TRBV19 and TRBJ1-1, with D tentatively TRBD1 (6 bases). CDR1 is LNHDA, CDR2 SQIVND, per germline (reference sequence). V lost 4 bases and J lost 0, with 12 bases in between. The CDR3 covers 15 residues. The CDR3 DNA sequence: TGTGCCAGTAGTAGGACGGAGGGGGTGAACACTGAAGCTTTCTTT. Translation gives CASSRTEGVNTEAFF.

This clonotype was seen once. A much bigger clone sits one base away, suggesting this may be a read error. The chain uses TRBV6-1 and TRBJ1-2, with D unresolved. The CDR3 totals 15 residues. The germline gives CDR1 MNHNS, CDR2 SASEGT. CDR3 sequence: CANSPGSRQVYGYTF. In nucleotides, the CDR3 is TGTGCCAACAGTCCTGGGTCCAGGCAGGTCTATGGCTACACCTTC.

This clonotype was seen at least ten times. The gene calls are TRBV9 and TRBJ2-3; tentative D call: TRBD2 (6 bases). Between the trimmed V and J ends, which lost 4 bases and 2 bases, there was a span of 11 bases. CDR3 size: 14 residues. Germline assignment: CDR1 SGDLS and CDR2 YYNGEE. The CDR3 is CASSFSGDTDTQYF. CDR3 coding DNA: TGTGCCAGCAGCTTTAGCGGAGACACAGATACGCAGTATTTT.

This clonotype appeared a single time. This clone may be a read error of a much larger clone one base away. The gene calls are TRBV29-1 and TRBJ2-5; D may be TRBD1 or TRBD2 (5 bases each). The CDR3 extends over 15 amino acids. Germline loops: CDR1 SQVTM, CDR2 ANQGSEA. Trimming removed 0 bases from V and 5 bases from J, with 16 bases in between. This CDR3 is CSVEDPLGTEETQYF. Written as DNA, the CDR3 is TGCAGCGTTGAAGATCCCCTTGGGACCGAGGAGACCCAGTACTTC.

This clonotype was detected ten times or more. The chain combines TRBV7-3 with TRBJ2-6; the D gene is possibly TRBD2 (5 bases). The CDR3 consists of 18 residues. Germline V gene data show CDR1 as SGHTA and CDR2 as FQGTGA. The V gene lost 4 bases and the J gene lost 0 bases, with 16 bases spanning the gap. The DNA for the CDR3 is TGTGCCAGCAGCTCCAGGACCCCCGGAGGCTCTGGGGCCAACGTCCTGACTTTC. Amino acid sequence: CASSSRTPGGSGANVLTF.

This clonotype was picked up many times. This chain uses TRBV19 with TRBJ1-1; the match to TRBD1 covers 7 bases. The CDR3 runs 17 residues. Germline loops: CDR1 LNHDA, CDR2 SQIVND (reference sequence). Germline trimming cut 2 bases from V and 0 bases from J; bases unmatched to any gene: 9. The CDR3 region has the DNA TGTGCCAGTAGTATACGGGGAACAGGGGAGGTGAACACTGAAGCTTTCTTT. The encoded protein is CASSIRGTGEVNTEAFF.

There are many counts of this clonotype. The V call is TRBV14, the J call TRBJ1-1; D might be TRBD1 (6 bases). The CDR3 loop spans 15 amino acids. With 4 bases removed from V and 0 bases from J, the gap between germline ends came to 12 bases. Germline lookup yields CDR1 SGHDN and CDR2 FVKESK. For the CDR3, the DNA is TGTGCCAGCAGCCGAGGGGGGGCCATGAACACTGAAGCTTTCTTT. Encoded protein: CASSRGGAMNTEAFF.

This clonotype was detected many times. The chain joins TRBV6-2 or TRBV6-3 to TRBJ1-2; no firm D call. The V end was cut by 6 bases, the J end by 2 bases, with 13 bases between. This CDR3 is built from 14 residues. Germline CDR1 is MNHEY and CDR2 is SVGEGT. This chain's CDR3 is CASRPSQFNYGYTF. The CDR3 nucleotides read TGTGCCAGCAGACCGTCCCAGTTCAACTATGGCTACACCTTC.

This clonotype showed up many times. The CDR3 region has the DNA TGTGCCAGCAGTTACTCGGGCAGCAATCAGCCCCAGCATTTT. This codes for CASSYSGSNQPQHF. The V call is TRBV6-5, the J call TRBJ1-5; D remains unclear. There are 14 residues in the CDR3. V was pared by 0 bases and J by 1 base, with 4 bases between. CDR1 and CDR2 from the germline V gene are MNHEY and SVGAGI.

J is TRBJ1-5 and V is TRBV15; possible D gene TRBD1, 6 bases. This CDR3 has 15 residues. The V and J ends lost 5 bases and 7 bases respectively, with 18 bases between them. CDR1 LNHNV and CDR2 YYDKDF come from the germline V gene (reference sequence). The CDR3 nucleotides are TGTGCCACCAGCGGGGCGAGGGGGGGAGGACAGCCCCAGCATTTT. Translation gives CATSGARGGGQPQHF.

This CDR3 reads CSVEVGADEQFF. CDR3 nucleotide sequence: TGCAGCGTTGAGGTAGGGGCAGATGAGCAGTTCTTC. The rearrangement joins TRBV29-1 to TRBJ2-1; D is possibly TRBD1 (5 bases). This CDR3 contains 12 residues. The V gene's germline CDR1 is SQVTM and CDR2 ANQGSEA. Trimming took 3 bases from V and 8 from J, leaving 11 bases between them.

The gene calls are TRBV2 and TRBJ1-5, with D possibly being TRBD1 (5 bases). From germline, CDR1 is SNHLY and CDR2 FYNNEI. Between the trimmed V and J ends, which lost 2 bases and 11 bases, there was a span of 16 bases. There are 14 residues in the CDR3. The CDR3 sequence: CASSEPGTELTQHF. The CDR3 region has the DNA TGTGCCAGCAGTGAACCCGGGACGGAGCTGACCCAGCATTTT.

The CDR3 loop reads CASSAYRDQEDTF. The CDR3 DNA reads as TGTGCCAGCAGCGCGTACAGGGATCAGGAAGACACCTTC. The chain combines TRBV7-2 with TRBJ1-2; the D gene is possibly TRBD1 (6 bases). The CDR3 has 13 amino acids. From germline, CDR1 is SGHTA and CDR2 FQGNSA. Deletions cut 5 bases from V and 12 bases from J, with 19 bases between.

This clonotype was seen ten or more times. This chain connects TRBV5-1 to TRBJ1-2, with D tentatively TRBD1 (6 bases). Germline-derived CDR1 and CDR2 are SGHRS and YFSETQ. V lost 1 base and J 4 bases, leaving 14 bases between the germline ends. This CDR3 is 15 amino acids long. DNA of the CDR3: TGCGCCAGCAGCTTGATGGGGGGCGCGGGCTATGGCTACACCTTC. Encoded protein: CASSLMGGAGYGYTF.

The sample holds many counts of this clonotype. This chain links TRBV28 with TRBJ1-4; D is perhaps TRBD1 (5 bases). CDR1 is MDHEN, CDR2 SYDVKM, per germline. The CDR3 length is 15 residues. Trimming pared 7 bases from V and 4 bases from J, leaving 16 bases between. The CDR3 nucleotides are TGTGCCAGCACCCTGACCCCGGGGGGTAATGAAAAACTGTTTTTT. Protein: CASTLTPGGNEKLFF.

This clonotype was seen many times. The gene calls are TRBV6-1 and TRBJ1-3; 9 bases agree with TRBD1. The germline V gene has CDR1 MNHNS and CDR2 SASEGT. Trimming removed 5 bases from V and 3 bases from J; junction bases left unmatched: 5. The CDR3 has 15 residues. CDR3 DNA: TGTGCCAGCAGTAAACAGGGGGCGATTGGAAACACCATATATTTT. Protein product: CASSKQGAIGNTIYF.

This clonotype showed up many times. The chain is built from TRBV6-1 and TRBJ2-1; 8 bases agree with TRBD2. V lost 4 bases, J lost 0 bases, and 5 bases stayed unmatched. The germline CDR1 and CDR2 sequences are MNHNS and SASEGT. This CDR3 has 16 residues. The CDR3: CASSAPSGSSYNEQFF. The CDR3 coding sequence is TGTGCCAGCAGTGCCCCGAGCGGGAGCTCCTACAATGAGCAGTTCTTC.

This clonotype showed up many times. The genes are TRBV13 and TRBJ2-3; D gene ambiguous. The CDR3 consists of 15 residues. Germline lookup yields CDR1 PRHDT and CDR2 FYEKMQ (reference sequence). V was clipped by 0 bases and J by 2 bases, with 9 bases between them. CDR3 protein: CASSLGPVPTDTQYF. In nucleotides, the CDR3 is TGTGCCAGCAGCTTAGGACCGGTTCCCACAGATACGCAGTATTTT.

This clonotype was recorded at least ten times. The chain uses TRBV7-8 and TRBJ1-2, with TRBD1 matching over 7 bases. The CDR3 has 14 residues. Losses at the gene ends were 6 bases for V and 0 bases for J; bases not matched to a gene: 4. CDR1 is SGHVS, CDR2 FQNEAQ, per germline. CDR3 region: CASRPGTANYGYTF. In DNA, the CDR3 is TGTGCCAGCAGACCCGGGACAGCTAACTATGGCTACACCTTC.